One and the same sample provided the 25 T cell receptor beta chains below, sequenced in a study of blood T cell repertoires in COVID-19. TCRdb's copy holds only in-frame clones and misses some; the assay was immunoSEQ multiplex PCR. The repertoire holds 180,000 or so clones, with 75% to 90% as singletons. Sequenced sample: PBMCs or T cells enriched from blood (not recorded which). The receptor source for this set is a woman in her late teens or twenties who had recovered from COVID-19.

The chain uses TRBV2 and TRBJ2-7; D is possibly TRBD2 (6 bases). This CDR3 spans 14 amino acids. V was shortened by 10 bases and J by 2 bases, with 18 bases between the two germline ends. Per the germline V gene, CDR1 is SNHLY and CDR2 is FYNNEI. This CDR3 reads CATRGTRLTYEQYF. DNA of the CDR3: TGTGCCACGAGAGGGACTCGCTTGACCTACGAGCAGTACTTC.

The genes are TRBV5-4 and TRBJ2-1, with 10 bases that match TRBD2. Losses at the gene ends were 5 bases for V and 4 bases for J; bases not matched to a gene: 6. This CDR3 spans 15 amino acids. Germline loops: CDR1 SGHNT, CDR2 YYREEE (reference sequence). This chain's CDR3 is CASRRTSGTYNEQFF. In nucleotides, the CDR3 is TGTGCCAGCAGGCGGACTAGCGGAACGTACAATGAGCAGTTCTTC.

V is TRBV4-2 and J is TRBJ2-7, with TRBD1 matching 10 bases. Unmatched junction bases numbered 11, after V lost 2 bases and J lost 7 bases. This CDR3 has 16 residues. Germline CDR1 reads LGHNA; CDR2 reads YNFKEQ. CDR3 loop: CASSQRQGQGQWEQYF. CDR3 DNA: TGTGCCAGCAGCCAACGTCAGGGACAGGGGCAATGGGAGCAGTACTTC.

This chain uses TRBV4-3 with TRBJ2-7; TRBD2 matches 8 bases. V shed 6 bases, J shed 0 bases, and the junction held 7 bases outside the gene matches. The V gene's germline CDR1 is LGHNA and CDR2 YSLEER. The CDR3 is 15 amino acids. The CDR3 nucleotides read TGCGCCAGCAGTCCGACTAGCGTTAGCTCCTACGAGCAGTACTTC. Translated, it gives CASSPTSVSSYEQYF.

V gene TRBV29-1 combines with J gene TRBJ2-1; 8 bases map to TRBD1. In germline, CDR1 is SQVTM, CDR2 ANQGSEA. This CDR3 contains 13 residues. The ends lost 4 bases at V and 6 bases at J; junction bases unmatched: 5. The CDR3 loop reads CSVGQGTFNEQFF. The CDR3 region has the DNA TGCAGCGTTGGACAGGGGACCTTCAATGAGCAGTTCTTC.

The sample holds a few counts of this clone. The V call is TRBV5-1, the J call TRBJ2-5; maybe TRBD2 (5 bases). With 1 base removed from V and 2 bases from J, the gap between germline ends came to 9 bases. The germline V gene encodes CDR1 SGHRS and CDR2 YFSETQ. The CDR3 is 14 amino acids. The CDR3 loop reads CASSLFGEQETQYF. CDR3 DNA: TGCGCCAGCAGCTTGTTCGGGGAGCAAGAGACCCAGTACTTC. Full variable domain (outside the CDR3, taken from reference TRBV5-1 and TRBJ2-5): KAGVTQTPRYLIKTRGQQVTLSCSPISGHRSVSWYQQTPGQGLQFLFEYFSETQRNKGNFPGRFSGRQFSNSRSEMNVSTLELGDSALYLCASSLFGEQETQYFGPGTRLLVL.

This clone occurred once. The genes are TRBV2 and TRBJ2-7; 9 nucleotides align to TRBD1. V shed 7 bases and J 12 bases; nucleotides not matched to a gene: 4. The CDR3 runs to 10 residues. Germline V CDR1 and CDR2: SNHLY, FYNNEI. The CDR3 protein is CASIGQGPYF. In nucleotides, the CDR3 is TGTGCCAGCATCGGACAGGGGCCGTACTTC.

The chain recombines TRBV29-1 with TRBJ2-3; weak D call: TRBD2 (5 bases). CDR1 is SQVTM, CDR2 ANQGSEA, per germline. V lost 7 bases, J lost 2 bases, and 16 bases lay in between. The CDR3 spans 14 residues. DNA of the CDR3: TGCAGCGCTGGAGGTCTAGCAGCCACAGATACGCAGTATTTT. It codes for CSAGGLAATDTQYF.

This chain joins TRBV28 and TRBJ2-5, with 8 bases that match TRBD1. Germline values: CDR1 MDHEN, CDR2 SYDVKM. CDR3 length: 15 amino acids. Trimming took 5 bases from V and 3 from J; bases not matched to a gene: 8. In DNA form, the CDR3 reads TGTGCCAGCAGTGTCTTCCAGGGGGCGGAAGAGACCCAGTACTTC. Translated, it gives CASSVFQGAEETQYF. Drawing the rest from reference TRBV28 and TRBJ2-5, the complete variable domain is DVKVTQSSRYLVKRTGEKVFLECVQDMDHENMFWYRQDPGLGLRLIYFSYDVKMKEKGDIPEGYSVSREKKERFSLILESASTNQTSMYLCASSVFQGAEETQYFGPGTRLLVL.

J is TRBJ2-2 and V is TRBV5-4; D possibly corresponds to TRBD1 (6 bases). V was clipped by 4 bases and J by 10 bases, with 11 bases between them. CDR3 length equals 12 residues. The germline gives CDR1 SGHNT, CDR2 YYREEE (reference sequence). The CDR3 DNA is TGTGCCAGCAGCCTTCCAGGGGCGGAGCTGTTTTTT. As protein: CASSLPGAELFF.

The chain employs TRBV5-1 and TRBJ2-1; 7 bases match TRBD1. J was trimmed by 6 bases and V by 0 bases; bases with no gene match: 3. Germline V lookup: CDR1 SGHRS, CDR2 YFSETQ. The CDR3 runs to 14 residues. CDR3 amino acids: CASSLGQGFNEQFF. For the CDR3, the DNA is TGCGCCAGCAGCTTGGGACAGGGCTTCAATGAGCAGTTCTTC.

The chain is built from TRBV18 and TRBJ1-2; TRBD1 might be the D (6 bases). The V gene lost 3 bases and the J gene lost 4 bases, with 6 bases spanning the gap. Germline values: CDR1 KGHSH, CDR2 LQKENI. The CDR3 has 12 residues. CDR3 region: CASSPDSYGYTF. The CDR3, as DNA: TGTGCCAGCTCACCGGACAGCTATGGCTACACCTTC.

This chain connects TRBV24-1 to TRBJ2-5; D gene uncertain. The CDR3 is made up of 12 amino acids. V was pared by 3 bases and J by 9 bases, with 10 bases between. CDR1 and CDR2 (germline): KGHDR, SFDVKD. In nucleotides, the CDR3 is TGTGCCACCAGTGATCAATTGGTAGCCCAGTACTTC. Amino acid sequence: CATSDQLVAQYF.

The rearrangement links TRBV6-5 to TRBJ2-7; no clear D. Per the germline V gene, CDR1 is MNHEY and CDR2 is SVGAGI. This CDR3 spans 13 amino acids. V was cut by 4 bases and J by 3 bases, with 10 bases left in between. Here the CDR3 reads CASSFSLSYEQYF. The CDR3 nucleotides are TGTGCCAGCAGTTTTTCCCTAAGCTACGAGCAGTACTTC.

This clone was recorded once. This chain uses TRBV7-3 with TRBJ2-7; 11 nucleotides align to TRBD2. The trim removed 4 bases at V and 7 bases at J, leaving 15 bases unmatched. CDR1 and CDR2 (germline): SGHTA, FQGTGA. CDR3 length equals 17 residues. The CDR3 nucleotides read TGTGCCAGCAGCTCTCATAGCGGGAGGGCCGCCGGTTGGGAGCAGTACTTC. Amino acid sequence: CASSSHSGRAAGWEQYF.

The rearrangement uses TRBV27 and TRBJ2-1; 8 nucleotides line up with TRBD2. In germline, CDR1 is MNHEY, CDR2 SMNVEV (reference sequence). The junction had 14 bases not matched to a gene; V was cut back by 4 bases and J by 6 bases. This CDR3 has 17 amino acids. The DNA for the CDR3 is TGTGCCAGCAGTTCATATTTCCCGGGAGGGCCGAGCAATGAGCAGTTCTTC. It specifies CASSSYFPGGPSNEQFF.

The V call is TRBV7-8, the J call TRBJ2-2, with TRBD2 matching 11 bases. Trimming cost V 5 bases and J 6 bases; bases outside gene matches: 8. The CDR3 has 16 amino acids. CDR1 is SGHVS, CDR2 FQNEAQ, per germline. In nucleotides, the CDR3 is TGTGCCAGCAGCCGTCGACTAGCGGGAAGATCCGGGGAGCTGTTTTTT. As protein: CASSRRLAGRSGELFF. Looking up the rest from reference TRBV7-8 and TRBJ2-2 gives the full variable domain: GAGVSQSPRYKVAKRGQDVALRCDPISGHVSLFWYQQALGQGPEFLTYFQNEAQLDKSGLPSDRFFAERPEGSVSTLKIQRTQQEDSAVYLCASSRRLAGRSGELFFGEGSRLTVL.

The chain uses TRBV7-9 and TRBJ2-2, with 10 positions matching TRBD1. CDR1 is SEHNR, CDR2 FQNEAQ, per germline (reference sequence). This CDR3 is 17 amino acids long. Losses at the gene ends were 5 bases for V and 5 bases for J; bases not matched to a gene: 11. The CDR3 region is CASSAPLGTGETGELFF. CDR3 nucleotides: TGTGCCAGCAGCGCACCTCTCGGGACAGGGGAGACCGGGGAGCTGTTTTTT.

The chain has TRBV2 and TRBJ2-1, with 10 bases that match TRBD2. The CDR3 sequence is 15 residues long. Germline-derived CDR1 and CDR2 are SNHLY and FYNNEI. Unmatched junction bases numbered 2, after V lost 2 bases and J lost 4 bases. CDR3 nucleotide sequence: TGTGCCAGCAGTGAACTAGCGGGGGCTTACAATGAGCAGTTCTTC. This gives the protein CASSELAGAYNEQFF.

The chain combines TRBV5-4 with TRBJ2-7; D possibly corresponds to TRBD2 (6 bases). Germline CDR1 and CDR2: SGHNT and YYREEE (reference sequence). V was shortened by 3 bases and J by 2 bases, with 18 bases between the two germline ends. The CDR3 covers 16 residues. The CDR3 region has the DNA TGTGCCAGCAGCTCCCGGGACTCTTCATTTCCCTACGAGCAGTACTTC. It yields the protein CASSSRDSSFPYEQYF. Filled out from reference TRBV5-4 and TRBJ2-7, the complete variable domain reads ETGVTQSPTHLIKTRGQQVTLRCSSQSGHNTVSWYQQALGQGPQFIFQYYREEENGRGNFPPRFSGLQFPNYSSELNVNALELDDSALYLCASSSRDSSFPYEQYFGPGTRLTVT.

V usage is TRBV4-2 and J usage is TRBJ1-4; TRBD1 might be the D (5 bases). The V gene lost 6 bases and the J gene lost 4 bases, with 12 bases spanning the gap. The V gene's germline CDR1 is LGHNA and CDR2 YNFKEQ. The CDR3 runs 14 residues. The DNA of the CDR3 is TGTGCCAGCAGACCCAGGGATTTTAATGAAAAACTGTTTTTT. It is translated as CASRPRDFNEKLFF.

V and J are TRBV28 and TRBJ2-7; no clear D gene. The ends were cut back, 7 bases at V and 5 bases at J, with 12 bases in the middle. The CDR3 consists of 12 residues. The germline gives CDR1 MDHEN, CDR2 SYDVKM. CDR3: CASTTPGHEQYF. The CDR3 DNA follows: TGTGCCAGCACCACCCCAGGCCACGAGCAGTACTTC.

This clone appeared once. The chain combines TRBV27 with TRBJ1-4, with D possibly being TRBD1 (6 bases). This CDR3 is 14 amino acids long. The V end lost 3 bases, the J end lost 2 bases, and 7 bases lay between the germline ends. Germline loops: CDR1 MNHEY, CDR2 SMNVEV (reference sequence). The CDR3 DNA follows: TGTGCCAGCAGTTTGGGGGCGACTAATGAAAAACTGTTTTTT. Translated: CASSLGATNEKLFF.

This clone was seen just once. The V and J genes are TRBV30 and TRBJ1-2, with 8 positions matching TRBD1. Germline V gene lookup returns CDR1 GTSNPN and CDR2 SVGIG (reference sequence). V dropped 0 bases and J dropped 4; count of bases not matched to a gene: 7. The length of the CDR3 is 15 residues. CDR3 in DNA: TGTGCCTGGAGTGTACAGGGGGGCGGTGGCTATGGCTACACCTTC. The encoded protein is CAWSVQGGGGYGYTF.

A remark on this clone: The same CDR3 can be traced to other DNA sequences in this sample. This chain joins TRBV6-5 and TRBJ1-1; 9 positions agree with TRBD1. V trimming: 6 bases; J trimming: 1 base; junction bases outside the gene matches: 3. This CDR3 comprises 14 residues. Germline values: CDR1 MNHEY, CDR2 SVGAGI. The CDR3 coding sequence is TGTGCCAGCAGCAGACAGGGGGGGAACACTGAAGCTTTCTTT. This codes for CASSRQGGNTEAFF.